This record covers a single T cell receptor beta chain. This sample is part of a study of CD8 T cells in Susac syndrome. About 0.5 to 1 ug RNA was reverse transcribed with random hexamers. Amplification of TCR beta CDR3 used immunoSEQ multiplex PCR across 54 Vbeta and 13 Jbeta. MiXCR was run by TCRdb on the immunoSEQ multiplex PCR reads, yielding one entry per CDR3 protein. The repertoire holds about 29,000 distinct CDR3 sequences, with 94% as singletons. Deletions cut 6 bases from V and 4 bases from J, with 4 bases between. The CDR3 runs to 11 residues. The germline V gene encodes CDR1 SNHLY and CDR2 FYNNEI. Negative isolation was used for CD8+ and CD4+ T cells, and FACS enrichment was applied to TEMRA cells.

Sequencing was performed on CD8+ T cells from PBMCs. The chain couples TRBV2 to TRBJ2-1; no clear D. This TCR was recovered from a human donor in good health. The DNA for the CDR3 is TGTGCCAGCAGAGGATACAATGAGCAGTTCTTC. The encoded protein is CASRGYNEQFF.